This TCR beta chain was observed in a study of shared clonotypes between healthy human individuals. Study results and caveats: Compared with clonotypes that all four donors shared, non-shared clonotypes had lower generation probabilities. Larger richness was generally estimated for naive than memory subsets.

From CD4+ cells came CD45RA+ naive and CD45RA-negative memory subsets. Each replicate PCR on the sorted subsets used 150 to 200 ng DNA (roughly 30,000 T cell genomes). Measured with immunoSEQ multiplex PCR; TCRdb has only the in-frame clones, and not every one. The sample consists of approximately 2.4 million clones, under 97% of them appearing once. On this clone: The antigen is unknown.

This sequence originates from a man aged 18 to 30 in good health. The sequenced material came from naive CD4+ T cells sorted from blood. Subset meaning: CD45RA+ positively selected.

The CDR3 sequence: CASRPPARGQRNIQYF. The CDR3, as DNA: TGTGCCAGCAGGCCCCCGGCACGCGGTCAACGAAACATTCAGTACTTC. The gene calls are TRBV7-3 and TRBJ2-4; D unresolved. The CDR3 loop spans 16 amino acids. Trimming took 6 bases from V and 6 from J, leaving 21 bases between them. CDR1 is SGHTA, CDR2 FQGTGA, per germline.